This passage covers 32 T cell receptor beta chains from one sample sequenced in a study of shared clonotypes between healthy human individuals. The naive CD8 subset, CD45RO-negative cells positively selected for CCR7, excluded terminally differentiated effector memory CD45RA+ cells. Profiling relied on immunoSEQ multiplex PCR, and the TCRdb table lists in-frame clones only, not all of them. In the table there are around 2,000,000 clones, approximately 95% of which are singletons. Sequenced input: naive CD8+ T cells sorted from blood. Every receptor here comes from a man between 18 and 29 years old in good health.

The count of this clone is one. The chain is built from TRBV9 and TRBJ1-2; D unresolved. Trimming shortened V by 2 bases and J by 2 bases, and 22 bases separated the two germline ends. CDR1 and CDR2 (germline): SGDLS, YYNGEE. The CDR3 runs 18 residues. The CDR3 reads CASSVNPGGGGLNYGYTF. DNA for the CDR3: TGTGCCAGCAGCGTGAACCCTGGAGGAGGAGGCTTAAACTATGGCTACACCTTC.

The V gene is TRBV7-9, the J gene TRBJ2-7; D is possibly TRBD1 (5 bases). The germline V gene has CDR1 SEHNR and CDR2 FQNEAQ (reference sequence). This CDR3 spans 13 amino acids. V lost 3 bases and J lost 7, with 13 bases in between. The CDR3 is CASSLGLDGEQYF. The DNA for the CDR3 is TGTGCCAGCAGCTTGGGGCTGGACGGTGAGCAGTACTTC.

The CDR3 sequence: CASSPWDRGNTEAFF. The CDR3 nucleotides read TGTGCCAGCAGCCCCTGGGACAGGGGGAACACTGAAGCTTTCTTT. The V call is TRBV14, the J call TRBJ1-1; 10 bases line up with TRBD1. Germline CDR1 reads SGHDN; CDR2 reads FVKESK. The CDR3 has 15 residues. Unmatched junction bases numbered 3, after V lost 4 bases and J lost 1 base.

This chain joins TRBV18 and TRBJ1-1; 8 nucleotides match TRBD1. Germline-derived CDR1 and CDR2 are KGHSH and LQKENI. With 2 bases clipped from V and 5 bases from J, the junction kept 10 bases outside the gene matches. The CDR3 has 16 amino acids. CDR3 DNA: TGTGCCAGCTCACCATACGGGACAGGTGGTGTAACTGAAGCTTTCTTT. Translation gives CASSPYGTGGVTEAFF.

The genes are TRBV15 and TRBJ2-5; TRBD1 aligns across 8 bases. This CDR3 has 17 amino acids. Germline CDR1 LNHNV, CDR2 YYDKDF (reference sequence). J gave up 4 bases and V 5 bases, and 15 bases lay outside the gene matches. The CDR3 protein is CATSGPLLGQGGETQYF. CDR3 sequence (DNA): TGTGCCACCAGCGGCCCCCTCCTTGGACAGGGCGGAGAGACCCAGTACTTC. The whole variable domain, filled in from reference TRBV15 and TRBJ2-5, reads DAMVIQNPRYQVTQFGKPVTLSCSQTLNHNVMYWYQQKSSQAPKLLFHYYDKDFNNEADTPDNFQSRRPNTSFCFLDIRSPGLGDTAMYLCATSGPLLGQGGETQYFGPGTRLLVL.

The V call is TRBV30, the J call TRBJ2-2, with no clear D. Between the trimmed V and J ends, which lost 5 bases and 6 bases, there was a span of 10 bases. CDR1 and CDR2 from the germline V gene are GTSNPN and SVGIG (reference sequence). The CDR3 has 12 amino acids. The CDR3 here is CAWLPYAGELFF. DNA for the CDR3: TGTGCCTGGTTACCTTACGCCGGGGAGCTGTTTTTT.

CDR3 in amino acids: CASSELLGGALGYTF. The CDR3 DNA sequence: TGTGCCAGCAGCGAACTTCTGGGCGGAGCCTTGGGCTACACCTTC. The V and J genes are TRBV2 and TRBJ1-2; no reliable D call. This CDR3 is 15 amino acids long. Germline-derived CDR1 and CDR2 are SNHLY and FYNNEI. V lost 6 bases and J lost 8, with 22 bases in between.

The gene calls are TRBV5-1 and TRBJ1-2; D is perhaps TRBD1 (6 bases). Germline assignment: CDR1 SGHRS and CDR2 YFSETQ. This CDR3 has 13 residues. V was cut by 4 bases and J by 1 base, with 8 bases left in between. CDR3 residues: CASSQDSNYGYTF. CDR3 DNA sequence: TGCGCCAGCAGCCAGGACAGTAACTATGGCTACACCTTC.

The CDR3 spells CASSPTGWVSGTDTQYF. The CDR3 bases are TGTGCCAGCTCACCTACGGGGTGGGTCTCCGGCACAGATACGCAGTATTTT. The chain carries TRBV18 and TRBJ2-3, with a tentative D call TRBD2 (5 bases). Looked up from germline, CDR1 is KGHSH and CDR2 is LQKENI. Trimming left V 3 bases short and J 1 base short, with 17 bases between. The CDR3 has 17 residues.

J is TRBJ2-3 and V is TRBV6-6; no reliable D call. This CDR3 has 15 amino acids. The V end was cut by 0 bases, the J end by 2 bases, with 9 bases between. Looked up from germline, CDR1 is MNHNY and CDR2 is SVGAGI (reference sequence). In DNA form, the CDR3 reads TGTGCCAGCAGTTACTCCTGGGATCCCACAGATACGCAGTATTTT. It yields the protein CASSYSWDPTDTQYF.

The rearrangement links TRBV6-5 to TRBJ2-7; possible D gene TRBD2, 6 bases. Germline CDR1 MNHEY, CDR2 SVGAGI. V was clipped by 4 bases and J by 6 bases, with 10 bases between them. This CDR3 has 12 residues. CDR3 residues: CASSFGGAEQYF. In DNA, the CDR3 is TGTGCCAGCAGTTTTGGAGGGGCCGAGCAGTACTTC.

The rearrangement uses TRBV19 and TRBJ2-6; 7 nucleotides match TRBD1. There are 16 residues in the CDR3. V lost 2 bases to trimming and J lost 0 bases; unmatched junction nucleotides: 1. CDR1 is LNHDA and CDR2 is SQIVND in the germline V gene (reference sequence). The CDR3 loop is CASSIPGGSGANVLTF. CDR3 nucleotide sequence: TGTGCCAGTAGTATACCAGGGGGCTCTGGGGCCAACGTCCTGACTTTC.

The rearrangement joins TRBV18 to TRBJ2-2; D perhaps matches TRBD2 (6 bases). Per the germline V gene, CDR1 is KGHSH and CDR2 is LQKENI. The CDR3 consists of 17 residues. V was shortened by 6 bases and J by 4 bases, with 21 bases between the two germline ends. The CDR3 DNA reads TGTGCCAGCTCCGCCCTGGTTTATGGGGACTCCACCGGGGAGCTGTTTTTT. Protein: CASSALVYGDSTGELFF.

The chain has TRBV6-5 and TRBJ2-1; 9 bases align to TRBD1. V was pared by 5 bases and J by 8 bases, with 4 bases of the junction left unmatched. Germline V gene lookup returns CDR1 MNHEY and CDR2 SVGAGI. The CDR3 covers 13 residues. CDR3 amino acids: CASSKQGAYEQFF. CDR3 bases: TGTGCCAGCAGTAAACAGGGGGCCTATGAGCAGTTCTTC.

The chain employs TRBV7-8 and TRBJ1-2; 7 bases fit TRBD1. CDR1 is SGHVS, CDR2 FQNEAQ, per germline. The CDR3 runs 15 residues. Trimming removed 0 bases from V and 4 bases from J; junction bases left unmatched: 5. In nucleotides, the CDR3 is TGTGCCAGCAGCTTAGCGGGCGAGGGGGCCTATGGCTACACCTTC. Translated: CASSLAGEGAYGYTF.

In DNA, the CDR3 is TGTGCCAGCAGTGAAGCGCTATTAGCGGCCGAGACCCAGTACTTC. Its translation: CASSEALLAAETQYF. This chain joins TRBV2 and TRBJ2-5, with D tentatively TRBD2 (6 bases). Trimming pared 0 bases from V and 5 bases from J, leaving 13 bases between. The CDR3 covers 15 residues. Per the germline V gene, CDR1 is SNHLY and CDR2 is FYNNEI.

This sequence joins TRBV9 and TRBJ1-1; the D is unclear. V lost 1 base to trimming and J lost 2 bases, with 6 bases between them. There are 13 residues in the CDR3. In germline, CDR1 is SGDLS, CDR2 YYNGEE. The CDR3 DNA is TGTGCCAGCAGCGTATACAAAAACACTGAAGCTTTCTTT. Protein product: CASSVYKNTEAFF.

The chain is built from TRBV4-2 and TRBJ2-7; weak D call: TRBD2 (6 bases). Trimming removed 0 bases from V and 3 bases from J, with 12 bases in between. This CDR3 spans 15 amino acids. Germline V gene sequence: CDR1 LGHNA, CDR2 YNFKEQ. CDR3 coding DNA: TGTGCCAGCAGCCAAGATGGGGGGACCGGCTACGAGCAGTACTTC. Translating it yields CASSQDGGTGYEQYF.

A remark on this clone: In the same sample, other DNA sequences code for this CDR3. The chain couples TRBV11-2 to TRBJ1-2; the match to TRBD1 covers 9 bases. Germline lookup yields CDR1 SGHAT and CDR2 FQNNGV. The CDR3 covers 14 residues. Losses at the gene ends were 1 base for V and 5 bases for J; bases not matched to a gene: 2. CDR3 sequence: CASSLVGQGYGYTF. The CDR3 coding sequence is TGTGCCAGCAGCTTAGTGGGACAGGGTTATGGCTACACCTTC.

The J gene is TRBJ2-1, the V gene TRBV19; D call uncertain. This CDR3 is built from 15 residues. Per germline, CDR1 LNHDA and CDR2 SQIVND (reference sequence). V lost 9 bases and J lost 0, with 15 bases in between. As DNA, the CDR3 is TGTGCCAGCGGCCTCGCCGGATTCTCCTACAATGAGCAGTTCTTC. It encodes CASGLAGFSYNEQFF.

With respect to this clone: Other nucleotide sequences in the sample specify the same CDR3. This chain connects TRBV28 to TRBJ1-4; D unresolved. V lost 2 bases, J lost 5 bases, and 9 bases lay in between. The CDR3 runs 14 residues. The V gene's germline CDR1 is MDHEN and CDR2 SYDVKM. The CDR3 nucleotides are TGTGCCAGCAGTTTAAGAGGCGGGAATGAAAAACTGTTTTTT. It translates to CASSLRGGNEKLFF. Full variable domain (remainder filled in from reference TRBV28 and TRBJ1-4): DVKVTQSSRYLVKRTGEKVFLECVQDMDHENMFWYRQDPGLGLRLIYFSYDVKMKEKGDIPEGYSVSREKKERFSLILESASTNQTSMYLCASSLRGGNEKLFFGSGTQLSVL.

The chain joins TRBV6-6 to TRBJ2-5, with D perhaps TRBD2 (6 bases). This CDR3 is 14 amino acids long. The germline V gene has CDR1 MNHNY and CDR2 SVGAGI (reference sequence). V lost 2 bases to trimming and J lost 5 bases, with 12 bases between them. CDR3 sequence reads: CASSYASVSETQYF. Here the CDR3 DNA reads TGTGCCAGCAGTTACGCTAGCGTGAGCGAGACCCAGTACTTC.

The chain has TRBV10-3 and TRBJ1-3; D call uncertain. V lost 10 bases and J lost 0, with 10 bases in between. The CDR3 is 13 residues long. CDR1 ENHRY and CDR2 SYGVKD come from the germline V gene. The CDR3 DNA is TGTGCCACGGGCCCGAGCTCTGGAAACACCATATATTTT. Translation gives CATGPSSGNTIYF.

The chain couples TRBV7-2 to TRBJ1-1, with D possibly TRBD1 on 6 matching bases. V was cut by 10 bases and J by 10 bases, with 25 bases left in between. There are 14 residues in the CDR3. Germline V gene data show CDR1 as SGHTA and CDR2 as FQGNSA. CDR3 protein: CATKFRGGLVRAFF. CDR3 DNA sequence: TGTGCCACCAAATTCAGAGGGGGACTGGTGAGAGCTTTCTTT.

This clone was detected once. The same CDR3 also results from other DNA sequences found in this sample. The V and J genes are TRBV6-5 and TRBJ2-3, with D hard to call. Trimming removed 0 bases at V and 6 bases at J, with 7 bases between. Germline CDR1 is MNHEY and CDR2 is SVGAGI. The CDR3 has 13 amino acids. Here the CDR3 reads CASSYSAGDTQYF. For the CDR3, the DNA is TGTGCCAGCAGTTACTCGGCCGGGGATACGCAGTATTTT.

V usage is TRBV7-2 and J usage is TRBJ2-2; the D gene is possibly TRBD1 (6 bases). Trimming pared 5 bases from V and 4 bases from J, leaving 17 bases between. The CDR3 extends over 16 amino acids. Germline-derived CDR1 and CDR2 are SGHTA and FQGNSA. The CDR3 DNA reads TGTGCCAGCAGCCTCCACAGGGTCGAAGGCACCGGGGAGCTGTTTTTT. Its protein product is CASSLHRVEGTGELFF.

Details on this clone: The same CDR3 can be traced to other DNA sequences in this sample. This chain connects TRBV9 to TRBJ1-1, with a weak D call TRBD1 (5 bases). The germline V gene has CDR1 SGDLS and CDR2 YYNGEE. This CDR3 has 15 residues. The V and J ends lost 0 bases and 2 bases respectively, with 11 bases between them. CDR3 sequence: CASSVVGGGNTEAFF. The CDR3 nucleotides read TGTGCCAGCAGCGTAGTTGGGGGAGGTAACACTGAAGCTTTCTTT.

There are a few counts of this clone. A junction end diverges from the germline sequence, so it may reflect a read error. The CDR3 coding sequence is TGTGCTAGCAGCCCCGGAAGCTACCACCTAGAGACCCAGTACTTC. Protein sequence: CASSPGSYHLETQYF. The V gene is TRBV7-7, the J gene TRBJ2-5; D is undetermined. In germline, CDR1 is SSHAT, CDR2 FNYEAQ (reference sequence). The CDR3 is 15 amino acids.

Points on this clone: Here the CDR3 omits its conserved ending phenylalanine or tryptophan, so a read error is the likely source. V gene TRBV6-5 combines with J gene TRBJ1-2; 9 nucleotides match TRBD1. Looked up from germline, CDR1 is MNHEY and CDR2 is SVGAGI. The CDR3 contains 14 residues. J gave up 4 bases and V 6 bases, and 6 bases lay outside the gene matches. The CDR3 spells CASRLQGATYGYTL. For the CDR3, the DNA is TGTGCCAGCAGATTACAGGGGGCGACCTATGGCTACACCCTC.

The V call is TRBV11-2, the J call TRBJ1-1, with D possibly being TRBD1 (5 bases). V gave up 3 bases and J gave up 8 bases, with 7 bases separating them. Germline V gives CDR1 SGHAT, CDR2 FQNNGV. The CDR3 loop spans 11 amino acids. The CDR3 DNA reads TGTGCCAGCAGCTTGACAGAAGAAGCTTTCTTT. Protein sequence: CASSLTEEAFF.

This chain joins TRBV19 and TRBJ1-1; D gene unclear. CDR1 and CDR2 from the germline V gene are LNHDA and SQIVND (reference sequence). V lost 3 bases to trimming and J lost 7 bases, with 12 bases between them. The CDR3 has 13 amino acids. The CDR3 sequence is CASSIGIGLEAFF. DNA of the CDR3: TGTGCCAGTAGTATTGGGATAGGCCTTGAAGCTTTCTTT.

CDR3 nucleotides: TGTGCCAGCAGCGTCGAGTTGGGGGGCCAGAACACCGGGGAGCTGTTTTTT. Its translation: CASSVELGGQNTGELFF. The chain has TRBV9 and TRBJ2-2; D is possibly TRBD1 or TRBD2 (6 bases each). The CDR3 contains 17 residues. Trimming stripped 2 bases from V and 1 base from J, with 15 bases between. CDR1 is SGDLS and CDR2 is YYNGEE in the germline V gene. Together with reference TRBV9 and TRBJ2-2, the CDR3 gives the full variable domain: DSGVTQTPKHLITATGQRVTLRCSPRSGDLSVYWYQQSLDQGLQFLIQYYNGEERAKGNILERFSAQQFPDLHSELNLSSLELGDSALYFCASSVELGGQNTGELFFGEGSRLTVL.